The source of this T cell receptor (beta chain) is a study of CD8+CD57+ T cells in acquired aplastic anemia. Study details: Healthy donor CD4+ cell samples had a mean of around 11 million reads.

CDR1 is LGHDT and CDR2 is YNNKEL in the germline V gene (reference sequence). The V gene lost 8 bases and the J gene lost 10 bases, with 20 bases spanning the gap. The CDR3 is made up of 13 amino acids. CDR3 and TCR beta VDJ profiling relied on genomic DNA as the template. Using its own MiXCR run on the reads, TCRdb lists one record per CDR3 protein. The data hold about 220,000 distinct CDR3 sequences, with 30% to 35% observed a single time. Notes on this clonotype: This clone may be a read error of a much larger clone one base away.

The rearrangement joins TRBV3-1 to TRBJ1-1; D unclear. This TCR was sampled from a human donor in good health, serving as a control. Sequencing was done on a sample of sorted CD4+, CD8+, or CD8+CD57+ T cells (not recorded which) from PBMCs. The CDR3 spells CASGGRGTGGAFF. CDR3 DNA: TGTGCCAGCGGAGGACGCGGAACGGGTGGAGCTTTCTTT.